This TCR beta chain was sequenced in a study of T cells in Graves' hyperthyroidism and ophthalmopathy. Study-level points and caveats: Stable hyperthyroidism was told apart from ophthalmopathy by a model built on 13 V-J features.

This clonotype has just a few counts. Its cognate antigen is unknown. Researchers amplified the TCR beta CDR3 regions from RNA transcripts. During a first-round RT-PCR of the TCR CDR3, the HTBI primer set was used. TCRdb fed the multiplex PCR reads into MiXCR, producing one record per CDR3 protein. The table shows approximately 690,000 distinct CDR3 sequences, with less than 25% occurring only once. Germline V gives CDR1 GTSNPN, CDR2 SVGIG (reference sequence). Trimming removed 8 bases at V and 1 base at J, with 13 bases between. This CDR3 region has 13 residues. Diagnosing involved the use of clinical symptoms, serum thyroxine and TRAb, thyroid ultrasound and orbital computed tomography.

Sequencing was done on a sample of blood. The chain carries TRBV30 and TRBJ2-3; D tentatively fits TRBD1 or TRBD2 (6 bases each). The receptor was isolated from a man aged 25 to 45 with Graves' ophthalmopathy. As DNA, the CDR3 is TGTGCCCGGGGGCGTTTCGGCACAGATACGCAGTATTTT. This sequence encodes CARGRFGTDTQYF.